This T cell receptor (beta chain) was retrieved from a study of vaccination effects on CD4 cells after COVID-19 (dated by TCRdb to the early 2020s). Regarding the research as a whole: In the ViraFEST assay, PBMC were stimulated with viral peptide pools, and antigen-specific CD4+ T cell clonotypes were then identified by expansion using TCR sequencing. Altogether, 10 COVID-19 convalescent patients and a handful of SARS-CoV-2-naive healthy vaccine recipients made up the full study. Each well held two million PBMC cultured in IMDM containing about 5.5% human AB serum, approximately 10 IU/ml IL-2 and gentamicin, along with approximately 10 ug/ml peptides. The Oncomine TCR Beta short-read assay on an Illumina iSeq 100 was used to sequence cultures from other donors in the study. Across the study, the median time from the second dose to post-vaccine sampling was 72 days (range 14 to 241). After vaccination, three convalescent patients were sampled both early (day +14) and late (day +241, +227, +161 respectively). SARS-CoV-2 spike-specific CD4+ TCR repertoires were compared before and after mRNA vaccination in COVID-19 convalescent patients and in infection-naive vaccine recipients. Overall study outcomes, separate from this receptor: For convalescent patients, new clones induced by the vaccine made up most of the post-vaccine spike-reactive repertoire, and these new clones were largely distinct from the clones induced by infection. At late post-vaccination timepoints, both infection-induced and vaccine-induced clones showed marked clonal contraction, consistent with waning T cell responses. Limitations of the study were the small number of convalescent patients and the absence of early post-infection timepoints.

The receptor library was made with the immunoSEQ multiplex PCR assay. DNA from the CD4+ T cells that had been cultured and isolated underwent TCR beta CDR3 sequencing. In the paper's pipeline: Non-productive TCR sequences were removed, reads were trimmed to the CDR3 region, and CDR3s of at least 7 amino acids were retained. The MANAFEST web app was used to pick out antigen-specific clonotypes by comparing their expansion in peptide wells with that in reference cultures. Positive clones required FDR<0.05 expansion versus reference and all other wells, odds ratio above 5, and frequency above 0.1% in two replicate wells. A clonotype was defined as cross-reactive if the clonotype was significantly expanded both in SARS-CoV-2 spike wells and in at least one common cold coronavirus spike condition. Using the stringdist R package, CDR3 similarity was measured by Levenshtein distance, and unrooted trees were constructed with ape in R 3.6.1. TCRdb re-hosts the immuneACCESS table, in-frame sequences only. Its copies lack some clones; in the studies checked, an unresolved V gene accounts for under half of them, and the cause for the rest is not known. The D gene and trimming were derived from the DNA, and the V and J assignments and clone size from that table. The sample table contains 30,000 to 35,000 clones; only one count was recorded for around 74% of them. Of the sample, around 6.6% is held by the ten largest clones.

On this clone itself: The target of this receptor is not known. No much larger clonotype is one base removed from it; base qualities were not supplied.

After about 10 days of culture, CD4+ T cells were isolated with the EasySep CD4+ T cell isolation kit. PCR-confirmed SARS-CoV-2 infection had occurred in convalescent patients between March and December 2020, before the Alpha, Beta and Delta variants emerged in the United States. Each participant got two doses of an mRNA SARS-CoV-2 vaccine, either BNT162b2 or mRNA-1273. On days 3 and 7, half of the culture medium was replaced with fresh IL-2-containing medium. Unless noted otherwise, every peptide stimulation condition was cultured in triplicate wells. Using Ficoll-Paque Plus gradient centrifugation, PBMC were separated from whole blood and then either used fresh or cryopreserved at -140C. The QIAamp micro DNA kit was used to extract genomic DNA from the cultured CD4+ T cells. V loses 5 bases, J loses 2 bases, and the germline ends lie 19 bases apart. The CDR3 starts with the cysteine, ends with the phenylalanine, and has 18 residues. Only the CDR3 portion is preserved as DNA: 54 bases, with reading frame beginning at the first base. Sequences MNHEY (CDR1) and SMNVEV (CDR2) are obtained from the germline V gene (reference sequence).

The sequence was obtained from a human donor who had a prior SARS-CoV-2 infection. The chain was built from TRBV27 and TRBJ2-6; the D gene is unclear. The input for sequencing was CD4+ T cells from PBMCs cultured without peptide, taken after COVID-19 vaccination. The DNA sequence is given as TGTGCCAGCAGTGTACGCACGGCAAGCTTTACTGGGGCCAACGTCCTGACTTTC. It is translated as CASSVRTASFTGANVLTF.